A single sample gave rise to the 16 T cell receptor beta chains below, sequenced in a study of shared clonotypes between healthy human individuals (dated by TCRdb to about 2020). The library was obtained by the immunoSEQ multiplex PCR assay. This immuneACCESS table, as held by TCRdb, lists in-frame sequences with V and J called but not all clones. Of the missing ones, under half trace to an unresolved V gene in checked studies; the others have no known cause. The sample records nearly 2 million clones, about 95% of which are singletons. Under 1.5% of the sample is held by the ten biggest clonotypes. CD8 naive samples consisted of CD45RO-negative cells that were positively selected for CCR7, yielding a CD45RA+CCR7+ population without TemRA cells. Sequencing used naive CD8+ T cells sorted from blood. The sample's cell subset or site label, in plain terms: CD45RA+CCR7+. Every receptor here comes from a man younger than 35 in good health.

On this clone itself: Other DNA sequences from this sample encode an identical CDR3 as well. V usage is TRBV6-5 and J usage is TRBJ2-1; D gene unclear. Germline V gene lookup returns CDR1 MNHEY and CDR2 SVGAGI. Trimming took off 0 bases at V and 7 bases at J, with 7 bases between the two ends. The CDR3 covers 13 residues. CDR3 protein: CASSYSLGNEQFF. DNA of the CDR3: TGTGCCAGCAGTTACTCCTTGGGGAATGAGCAGTTCTTC.

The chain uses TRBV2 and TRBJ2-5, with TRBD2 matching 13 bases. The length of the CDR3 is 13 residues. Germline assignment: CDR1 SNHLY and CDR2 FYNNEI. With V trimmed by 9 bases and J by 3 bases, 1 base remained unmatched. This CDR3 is CARTSGGEETQYF. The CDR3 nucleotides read TGTGCCAGAACTAGCGGGGGGGAAGAGACCCAGTACTTC.

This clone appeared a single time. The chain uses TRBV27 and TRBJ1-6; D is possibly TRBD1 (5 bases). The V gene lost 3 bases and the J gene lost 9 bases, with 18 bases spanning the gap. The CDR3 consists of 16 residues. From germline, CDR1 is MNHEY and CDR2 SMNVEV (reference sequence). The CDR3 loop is CASSFLRQPGLSPLHF. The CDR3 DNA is TGTGCCAGCAGTTTTTTAAGACAGCCCGGTCTTTCACCCCTCCACTTT.

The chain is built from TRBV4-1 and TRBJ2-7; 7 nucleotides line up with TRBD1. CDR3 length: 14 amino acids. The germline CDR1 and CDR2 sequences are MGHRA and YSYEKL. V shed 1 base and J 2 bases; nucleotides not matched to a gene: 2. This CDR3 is CASSQGDRTYEQYF. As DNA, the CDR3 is TGCGCCAGCAGCCAAGGGGACAGAACCTACGAGCAGTACTTC.

The CDR3 protein is CSLWTSGGGDEQFF. CDR3 bases: TGCAGCTTATGGACTAGCGGGGGGGGTGACGAGCAGTTCTTC. V is TRBV29-1 and J is TRBJ2-1; 15 bases agree with TRBD2. Germline CDR1 reads SQVTM; CDR2 reads ANQGSEA. Trimming took 8 bases from V and 10 from J; bases not matched to a gene: 9. This CDR3 has 14 amino acids.

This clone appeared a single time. The CDR3 DNA is TGTGCCAGTAGATATAGTTGGGGGAACACTGAAGCTTTCTTT. This codes for CASRYSWGNTEAFF. This chain joins TRBV19 and TRBJ1-1; D remains ambiguous. The V end was cut by 6 bases, the J end by 1 base, with 12 bases between. Germline loops: CDR1 LNHDA, CDR2 SQIVND (reference sequence). The CDR3 spans 14 residues. Combining the CDR3 with reference TRBV19 and TRBJ1-1 gives the whole variable domain DGGITQSPKYLFRKEGQNVTLSCEQNLNHDAMYWYRQDPGQGLRLIYYSQIVNDFQKGDIAEGYSVSREKKESFPLTVTSAQKNPTAFYLCASRYSWGNTEAFFGQGTRLTVV.

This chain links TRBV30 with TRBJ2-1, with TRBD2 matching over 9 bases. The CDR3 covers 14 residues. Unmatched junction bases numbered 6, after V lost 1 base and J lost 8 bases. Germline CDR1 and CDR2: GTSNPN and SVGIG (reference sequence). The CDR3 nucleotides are TGTGCCTGGAGTGATAGCGGGAGCGGGGATGAGCAGTTCTTC. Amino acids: CAWSDSGSGDEQFF.

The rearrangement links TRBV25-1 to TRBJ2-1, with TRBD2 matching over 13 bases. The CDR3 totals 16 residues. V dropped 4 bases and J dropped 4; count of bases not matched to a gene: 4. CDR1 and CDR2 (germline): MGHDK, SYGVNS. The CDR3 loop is CASSGLGLAGYNEQFF. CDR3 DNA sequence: TGTGCCAGCAGTGGGTTGGGACTAGCGGGGTACAATGAGCAGTTCTTC.

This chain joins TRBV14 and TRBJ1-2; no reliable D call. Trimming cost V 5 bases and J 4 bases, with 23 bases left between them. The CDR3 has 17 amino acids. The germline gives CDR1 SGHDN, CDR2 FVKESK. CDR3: CASSEGKRDIRLYGYTF. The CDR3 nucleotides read TGTGCCAGCAGCGAAGGAAAAAGAGACATACGCCTCTATGGCTACACCTTC.

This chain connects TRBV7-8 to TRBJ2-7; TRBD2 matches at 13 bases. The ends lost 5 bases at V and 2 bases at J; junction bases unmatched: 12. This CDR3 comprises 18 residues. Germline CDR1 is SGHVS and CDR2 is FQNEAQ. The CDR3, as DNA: TGTGCCAGCAGCGCCGGACTAGCGGGGGCCCTTTCTCCCTACGAGCAGTACTTC. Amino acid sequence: CASSAGLAGALSPYEQYF. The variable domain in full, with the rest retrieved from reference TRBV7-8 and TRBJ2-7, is GAGVSQSPRYKVAKRGQDVALRCDPISGHVSLFWYQQALGQGPEFLTYFQNEAQLDKSGLPSDRFFAERPEGSVSTLKIQRTQQEDSAVYLCASSAGLAGALSPYEQYFGPGTRLTVT.

Here the CDR3 reads CASSVSGRGNIQYF. The CDR3 region has the DNA TGCGCCAGCAGTGTAAGCGGGAGAGGGAACATTCAGTACTTC. The chain carries TRBV10-1 and TRBJ2-4; 8 bases fit TRBD2. The CDR3 length is 14 residues. The junction had 6 bases not matched to a gene; V was cut back by 4 bases and J by 7 bases. Germline V gene sequence: CDR1 WNHNN, CDR2 SYGVQD (reference sequence).

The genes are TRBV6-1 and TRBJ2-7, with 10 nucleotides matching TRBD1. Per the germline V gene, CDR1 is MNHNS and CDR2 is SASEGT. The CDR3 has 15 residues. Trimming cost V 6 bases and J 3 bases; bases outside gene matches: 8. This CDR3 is CASSVGQGIYYEQYF. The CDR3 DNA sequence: TGTGCCAGCAGCGTGGGACAGGGGATCTACTACGAGCAGTACTTC.

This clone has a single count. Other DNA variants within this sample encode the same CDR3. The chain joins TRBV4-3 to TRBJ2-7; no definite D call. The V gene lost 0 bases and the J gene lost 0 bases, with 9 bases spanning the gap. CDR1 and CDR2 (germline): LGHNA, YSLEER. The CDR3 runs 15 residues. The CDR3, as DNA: TGCGCCAGCAGCCAAGAAATAGGTAGCTCCTACGAGCAGTACTTC. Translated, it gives CASSQEIGSSYEQYF.

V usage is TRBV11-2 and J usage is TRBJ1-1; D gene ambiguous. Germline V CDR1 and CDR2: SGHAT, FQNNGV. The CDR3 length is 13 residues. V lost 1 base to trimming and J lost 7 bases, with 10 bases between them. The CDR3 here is CASSLGPQVEAFF. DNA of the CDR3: TGTGCCAGCAGCTTAGGCCCCCAGGTTGAAGCTTTCTTT.

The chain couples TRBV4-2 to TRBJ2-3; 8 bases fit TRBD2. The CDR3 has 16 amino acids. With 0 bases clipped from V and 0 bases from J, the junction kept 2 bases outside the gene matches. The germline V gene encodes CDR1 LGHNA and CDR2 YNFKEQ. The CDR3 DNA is TGTGCCAGCAGCCAAGAGACGGGGGGGAGCACAGATACGCAGTATTTT. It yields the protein CASSQETGGSTDTQYF.

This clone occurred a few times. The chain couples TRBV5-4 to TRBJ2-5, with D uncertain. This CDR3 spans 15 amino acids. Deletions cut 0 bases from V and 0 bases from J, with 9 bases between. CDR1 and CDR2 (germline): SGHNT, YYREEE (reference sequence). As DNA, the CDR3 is TGTGCCAGCAGCTTGGACCCGGGTAACCAAGAGACCCAGTACTTC. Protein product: CASSLDPGNQETQYF.